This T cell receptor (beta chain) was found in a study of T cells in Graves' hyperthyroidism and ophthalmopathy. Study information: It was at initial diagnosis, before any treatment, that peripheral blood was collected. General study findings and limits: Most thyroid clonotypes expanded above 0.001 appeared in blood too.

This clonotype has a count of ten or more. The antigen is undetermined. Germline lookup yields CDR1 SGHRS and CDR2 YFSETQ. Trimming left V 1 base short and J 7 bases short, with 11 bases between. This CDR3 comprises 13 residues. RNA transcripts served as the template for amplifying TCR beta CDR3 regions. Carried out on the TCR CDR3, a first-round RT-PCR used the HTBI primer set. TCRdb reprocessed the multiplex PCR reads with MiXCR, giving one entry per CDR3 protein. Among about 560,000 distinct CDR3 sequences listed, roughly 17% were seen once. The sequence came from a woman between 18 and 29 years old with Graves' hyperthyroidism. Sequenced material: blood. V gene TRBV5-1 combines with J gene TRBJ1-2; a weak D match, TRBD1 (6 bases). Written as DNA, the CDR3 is TGCGCCAGCAGCTTGTCCGGGACATTTGGCTACACCTTC. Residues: CASSLSGTFGYTF.